Here is one TCR beta chain with its context. Antigen unknown. From germline, CDR1 is DFQATT and CDR2 SNEGSKA (reference sequence). CDR3 size: 13 residues. Trimming cost V 8 bases and J 0 bases, with 14 bases left between them. This sample was included in a study of T cells after yellow fever vaccination. Study summary: Fractions with few cells were prepared using SMART-Seq v4 Ultra Low Input.

The TCR cDNA carried a universal primer site and UMIs from 5'RACE template switching. TCRdb reprocessed the 5' RACE reads with MiXCR, giving one entry per CDR3 protein. Of 450,000 to 550,000 distinct CDR3 sequences in the sample, 15% to 20% were seen once. The study, taken as a whole, reports: Among primary-vaccination clones, most reappeared after the booster, at roughly 96% for CD4 and around 91% for CD8.

The TCR was taken from a man aged 25 to 40 who received the YFV17D yellow fever vaccine. The sample in question was PBMCs, obtained 15 days after the yellow fever booster vaccination. The chain links TRBV20-1 to TRBJ2-7; D is possibly TRBD1 or TRBD2 (5 bases each). The CDR3 DNA is TGCAGTTCGTTGGGGGAACTCTCCTACGAGCAGTACTTC. Translating gives CSSLGELSYEQYF.